These 28 T cell receptor beta chains were all obtained from the same sample, sequenced in a study of monozygotic twins with inflammatory bowel disease. After re-calling the 5' RACE reads, TCRdb lists one entry per CDR3 protein, DNA absent. The sample data list approximately 400,000 distinct CDR3 sequences. The sample comprised blood. The receptors here all came from a human donor with ulcerative colitis or Crohn's disease, or a healthy co-twin of an affected twin (not recorded which).

The CDR3: CASSQDLGGASYEQYF. This sequence joins TRBV4-3 and TRBJ2-7. This CDR3 contains 16 residues. Germline CDR1 and CDR2: LGHNA and YSLEER.

The J gene is TRBJ1-2, the V gene TRBV20-1; TCRdb names TRBD1, which stays unverified in the absence of DNA. Germline CDR1 and CDR2: DFQATT and SNEGSKA (reference sequence). The CDR3 consists of 17 residues. The CDR3 here is CSARGEGRGVDYYGYTF.

The V gene is TRBV27, the J gene TRBJ2-3; TCRdb's D gene call, TRBD1, goes unchecked for lack of DNA. Per germline, CDR1 MNHEY and CDR2 SMNVEV (reference sequence). CDR3 size: 16 residues. CDR3 region: CASNDRGPVEPDTHYF.

J is TRBJ2-7 and V is TRBV6-2 or TRBV6-3; TCRdb gives TRBD2 as the D gene, but with no DNA this cannot be confirmed. CDR1 is MNHEY, CDR2 SVGEGT, per germline. This CDR3 spans 16 amino acids. This CDR3 reads CAGSLASGYSSYEQYF.

The rearrangement links TRBV12-3 or TRBV12-4 to TRBJ2-5; the D call from TCRdb, TRBD1, cannot be confirmed without DNA. The CDR3 covers 14 residues. The CDR3 spells CASSFQQGQETQYF.

This rearrangement joins TRBV28 to TRBJ2-2. This CDR3 has 14 residues. Germline assignment: CDR1 MDHEN and CDR2 SYDVKM. The CDR3 is CASSLIPNTGELCF. Supplemented by reference TRBV28 and TRBJ2-2, the full variable domain reads DVKVTQSSRYLVKRTGEKVFLECVQDMDHENMFWYRQDPGLGLRLIYFSYDVKMKEKGDIPEGYSVSREKKERFSLILESASTNQTSMYLCASSLIPNTGELCFGEGSRLTVL.

V usage is TRBV4-2 and J usage is TRBJ2-3; TCRdb picks TRBD2, but there is no DNA to check that call. In germline, CDR1 is LGHNA, CDR2 YNFKEQ. The CDR3 is made up of 16 amino acids. Here the CDR3 reads CASSHGGGARPDTQYF.

The rearrangement uses TRBV20-1 and TRBJ2-1. Germline CDR1 is DFQATT and CDR2 is SNEGSKA (reference sequence). This CDR3 has 11 residues. The CDR3 loop is CSAEDRNEQFF.

The chain has TRBV20-1 and TRBJ1-5. The germline V gene encodes CDR1 DFQATT and CDR2 SNEGSKA (reference sequence). The CDR3 contains 16 residues. This CDR3 reads CSARDHGSNLDQPQHF.

The rearrangement joins TRBV4-3 to TRBJ2-7; TCRdb designates TRBD2, a call that cannot be tested without DNA. Germline CDR1 and CDR2: LGHNA and YSLEER. The CDR3 is made up of 17 amino acids. CDR3 in amino acids: CASSQEGPSTATYEQYF.

The chain carries TRBV6-1 and TRBJ2-3; TCRdb's D gene call, TRBD1, goes unchecked for lack of DNA. Germline CDR1 MNHNS, CDR2 SASEGT. CDR3 length: 14 amino acids. This CDR3 is CASRRGEDTDTQYF.

The chain carries TRBV5-3 and TRBJ1-4; without DNA, the TCRdb call of TRBD1 cannot be checked. TRBV5-3 is filed as an ORF, its function uncertain. The CDR3 extends over 15 amino acids. Here the CDR3 reads CARSSGEGNCEKLFF.

The rearrangement uses TRBV6-5 and TRBJ1-1. This CDR3 spans 13 amino acids. CDR1 and CDR2 (germline): MNHEY, SVGAGI. The CDR3: CASKARMNTEAFF.

V usage is TRBV4-3 and J usage is TRBJ2-7. Germline assignment: CDR1 LGHNA and CDR2 YSLEER. This CDR3 is built from 13 residues. CDR3 amino acids: CASSPRRSYEQYF.

The rearrangement joins TRBV3-1 to TRBJ1-5. Germline V gene lookup returns CDR1 LGHDT and CDR2 YNNKEL (reference sequence). This CDR3 contains 15 residues. The CDR3 spells CASSPVGFSNQPQHF.

V gene TRBV12-3 or TRBV12-4 combines with J gene TRBJ2-7; as DNA is missing, the TRBD2 call by TCRdb cannot be tested. This CDR3 region has 17 residues. CDR3 region: CASSLRGGTSGSYEQYF.

J is TRBJ2-5 and V is TRBV7-2; checking the TCRdb D call of TRBD2 is not possible without DNA. Germline V gives CDR1 SGHTA, CDR2 FQGNSA. The CDR3 length is 16 residues. CDR3 in amino acids: CASSPRLGAYQETQYF.

The chain carries TRBV5-1 and TRBJ1-1. The CDR3 runs to 17 residues. Germline CDR1 is SGHRS and CDR2 is YFSETQ. CDR3 residues: CASSSLEASIDSTEAFF.

The J gene is TRBJ2-7, the V gene TRBV24-1; the TRBD1 assignment by TCRdb is unverifiable without DNA. The germline V gene has CDR1 KGHDR and CDR2 SFDVKD. The CDR3 runs 13 residues. The CDR3 sequence: CATSDYRDDEQYF.

The chain uses TRBV7-2 and TRBJ2-3; TCRdb names TRBD1, which stays unverified in the absence of DNA. The CDR3 totals 12 residues. Germline CDR1 is SGHTA and CDR2 is FQGNSA. Here the CDR3 reads CASSRGPDTQYF.

The chain couples TRBV5-1 to TRBJ2-1; TCRdb lists TRBD2, though no DNA is available to test this call. Germline CDR1 and CDR2: SGHRS and YFSETQ. The CDR3 sequence is 14 residues long. This CDR3 reads CASSLEVRGVEQFF.

The genes are TRBV9 and TRBJ2-7; TCRdb outputs TRBD1, but without DNA this stays unchecked. From germline, CDR1 is SGDLS and CDR2 YYNGEE. The CDR3 is 14 residues long. CDR3 in amino acids: CASNRGGDGYEQYF.

This chain joins TRBV20-1 and TRBJ1-1; TCRdb proposes TRBD1, but this gene call is untestable without DNA. The length of the CDR3 is 14 residues. CDR1 is DFQATT, CDR2 SNEGSKA, per germline (reference sequence). The CDR3 region is CSAVDRGRNTEAFF.

The CDR3: CASSPGGGLGSNQPQHF. The V call is TRBV5-5, the J call TRBJ1-5; no DNA is available, so the TRBD1 call from TCRdb remains unchecked. Germline CDR1 and CDR2: SGHKS and YYEKEE (reference sequence). The CDR3 runs to 17 residues.

J is TRBJ2-2 and V is TRBV7-9; TCRdb selects TRBD2, and the lack of DNA leaves this call unchecked. Germline V gene data show CDR1 as SEHNR and CDR2 as FQNEAQ (reference sequence). The CDR3 extends over 17 amino acids. CDR3 sequence reads: CASSSRLAGENTGELFF.

The chain carries TRBV5-1 and TRBJ2-4. CDR1 is SGHRS, CDR2 YFSETQ, per germline. The CDR3 totals 13 residues. CDR3 loop: CASSLTVRNIQYF.

The chain employs TRBV29-1 and TRBJ2-1; with no DNA, the TCRdb D assignment of TRBD2 cannot be verified. The CDR3 totals 17 residues. Germline CDR1 and CDR2: SQVTM and ANQGSEA. This CDR3 is CSARGASGGNSYNEQFF.

The chain uses TRBV28 and TRBJ2-7. Germline lookup yields CDR1 MDHEN and CDR2 SYDVKM. The CDR3 spans 13 residues. The CDR3 protein is CASSSPASYEQYF.